Listed here is a single T cell receptor beta chain. Its antigen is unknown. J gave up 1 base and V 5 bases, and 15 bases lay outside the gene matches. The CDR3 consists of 20 residues. Germline loops: CDR1 SGHNT, CDR2 YENEEA. The PCR had 60 Vbeta and 13 Jbeta primers. Generated by immunoSEQ multiplex PCR, the TCRdb table keeps only in-frame clones and is missing some. The sample contains roughly 190,000 clones, about 80% of which appear only once. These data come from a study of cytomegalovirus exposure and HLA in healthy donors. Study-level findings and limits: Association of some 18,000 TCR beta sequences with HLA alleles was found at 0.05 false discovery rate in a later analysis. In vitro testing confirmed a few CMV-associated chains as specific for CMV antigens. Usually a TCR sequence was rare, but some public TCRs were found in many donors. Versus the approximately 700-donor mean, an Asian-associated ancestry cluster reportedly showed fewer N-insertions in a later analysis.

The TCR was taken from a woman in her thirties in good health and CMV-seropositive. Sequenced sample: PBMCs. The chain employs TRBV11-3 and TRBJ1-4, with TRBD1 identical over 11 bases. This chain's CDR3 is CASSPYFEDRGRETNEKLFF. The DNA for the CDR3 is TGTGCCAGCAGCCCCTACTTCGAGGACAGGGGGCGAGAAACTAATGAAAAACTGTTTTTT.